The next 28 T cell receptor beta chains were all read from a single sample in a study of beta chain features in type 1 diabetes. The study, taken as a whole, reports: In every one of the four CD4+ subsets, TCRB CDR3s were moderately but significantly shorter in Type 1 diabetes patients.

As every portion of the isolated RNA was reverse transcribed, the sequencing read expressed TCRB transcripts. TCRdb's copy holds only in-frame clones and misses some; the assay was immunoSEQ multiplex PCR. Of 250,000 to 300,000 clones in the sample, around 25% are singletons; the top ten hold more than 0.009%. Antigens for these TCRs are unknown. The sample consisted of naive CD4+ T cells from blood. These receptors were collected from a woman in her twenties or thirties with type 1 diabetes.

In its sample, this clone was seen a few times. The rearrangement uses TRBV5-1 and TRBJ2-5; TRBD1 aligns across 8 bases. The trim removed 4 bases at V and 5 bases at J, leaving 7 bases unmatched. The germline V gene has CDR1 SGHRS and CDR2 YFSETQ. There are 14 residues in the CDR3. CDR3 in DNA: TGCGCCAGCAGCCCGAGGACAGGGCGGGAGACCCAGTACTTC. Amino acids: CASSPRTGRETQYF.

V gene TRBV19 combines with J gene TRBJ2-5; 12 bases align to TRBD2. The CDR3 extends over 14 amino acids. The germline V gene has CDR1 LNHDA and CDR2 SQIVND (reference sequence). The V gene end was trimmed by 7 bases and the J gene end by 6 bases; junction bases not matched to a gene: 6. This CDR3 is CASTKTSGGKTQYF. CDR3 DNA sequence: TGTGCCAGTACCAAGACTAGCGGGGGAAAGACCCAGTACTTC.

The chain joins TRBV30 to TRBJ2-1, with 8 bases lining up with TRBD2. The CDR3 loop spans 14 amino acids. Germline V gives CDR1 GTSNPN, CDR2 SVGIG (reference sequence). V lost 3 bases to trimming and J lost 7 bases; unmatched junction nucleotides: 8. The CDR3 loop reads CAWSPGTSFNEQFF. CDR3 nucleotide sequence: TGTGCCTGGAGCCCCGGGACTAGTTTTAATGAGCAGTTCTTC.

This chain joins TRBV2 and TRBJ2-5; 10 bases agree with TRBD2. Unmatched junction bases numbered 13, after V lost 8 bases and J lost 7 bases. Germline assignment: CDR1 SNHLY and CDR2 FYNNEI. The CDR3 covers 15 residues. The CDR3 sequence: CASALGLAGVGTQYF. The CDR3 DNA reads as TGTGCCAGCGCCCTAGGGCTAGCGGGAGTCGGGACCCAGTACTTC.

The V and J genes are TRBV9 and TRBJ2-7, with 7 positions matching TRBD1. The trim removed 0 bases at V and 2 bases at J, leaving 5 bases unmatched. The CDR3 totals 15 residues. Germline loops: CDR1 SGDLS, CDR2 YYNGEE. The CDR3 here is CASSVGGQGAYEQYF. CDR3 nucleotide sequence: TGTGCCAGCAGCGTAGGAGGGCAGGGGGCCTACGAGCAGTACTTC.

This clone was recorded a few times. The chain couples TRBV30 to TRBJ2-1; 13 bases match TRBD2. Trimming at V came to 0 bases and at J to 2 bases, leaving 13 bases not matched to a gene. Germline V lookup: CDR1 GTSNPN, CDR2 SVGIG (reference sequence). The CDR3 is 20 residues long. The CDR3 DNA sequence: TGTGCCTGGAGTGTACAAGGGACTAGCGGGGAGGGCCCGACCTACAATGAGCAGTTCTTC. Translated, it gives CAWSVQGTSGEGPTYNEQFF.

This clone was picked up a small number of times. V and J are TRBV18 and TRBJ2-7, with TRBD1 matching 7 bases. Germline CDR1 and CDR2: KGHSH and LQKENI. The CDR3 sequence is 13 residues long. With 6 bases clipped from V and 3 bases from J, the junction kept 5 bases outside the gene matches. This CDR3 reads CASSPGQIYEQYF. In nucleotides, the CDR3 is TGTGCCAGCTCGCCGGGACAGATCTACGAGCAGTACTTC.

The chain uses TRBV30 and TRBJ2-5, with 8 bases matching TRBD1. Germline-derived CDR1 and CDR2 are GTSNPN and SVGIG (reference sequence). CDR3 size: 15 residues. After removal of 3 bases from V and 5 bases from J, the junction contained 11 bases not matched to a gene. The CDR3 region is CAWRDPQDRAETQYF. The CDR3 nucleotides read TGTGCCTGGAGAGATCCCCAGGACAGGGCGGAGACCCAGTACTTC.

This rearrangement joins TRBV5-1 to TRBJ2-4; D gene uncertain. V was clipped by 0 bases and J by 0 bases, with 10 bases between them. Per germline, CDR1 SGHRS and CDR2 YFSETQ. The CDR3 sequence is 16 residues long. The CDR3 loop reads CASSLEPFLAKNIQYF. In DNA form, the CDR3 reads TGCGCCAGCAGCTTGGAGCCGTTCTTAGCCAAAAACATTCAGTACTTC.

The V gene is TRBV28, the J gene TRBJ1-2, with 7 positions matching TRBD1. Germline trimming cut 3 bases from V and 6 bases from J; bases unmatched to any gene: 4. This CDR3 has 13 residues. CDR1 and CDR2 (germline): MDHEN, SYDVKM. CDR3 bases: TGTGCCAGCAGTTTCGGGACAGACCATGGCTACACCTTC. Its protein product is CASSFGTDHGYTF.

The chain recombines TRBV5-1 with TRBJ2-5; D unresolved. V was pared by 5 bases and J by 5 bases, with 10 bases between. The CDR3 has 12 residues. Germline V gene data show CDR1 as SGHRS and CDR2 as YFSETQ. The CDR3 loop reads CASSLRRETQYF. CDR3 DNA sequence: TGCGCCAGCAGTCTTCGTCGGGAGACCCAGTACTTC.

The chain couples TRBV7-9 to TRBJ1-1; 8 bases line up with TRBD1. With V trimmed by 1 base and J by 10 bases, 8 bases remained unmatched. This CDR3 contains 14 residues. CDR1 and CDR2 (germline): SEHNR, FQNEAQ (reference sequence). The CDR3 spells CASSLGYDRGRAFF. CDR3 nucleotides: TGTGCCAGCAGCTTAGGTTATGACAGGGGACGAGCTTTCTTT.

This chain uses TRBV5-1 with TRBJ2-1, with 8 bases lining up with TRBD1. The CDR3 length is 15 residues. The V and J ends lost 4 bases and 9 bases, in that order; junction bases with no gene match: 12. Germline V gene lookup returns CDR1 SGHRS and CDR2 YFSETQ. CDR3 DNA sequence: TGCGCCAGCAGCCCTAGGGGCAGGGGGCTGGGTGAGCAGTTCTTC. This encodes CASSPRGRGLGEQFF.

This chain links TRBV7-2 with TRBJ2-4; 8 bases map to TRBD1. Germline CDR1 and CDR2: SGHTA and FQGNSA. The V and J ends lost 3 bases and 9 bases, in that order; junction bases with no gene match: 7. This CDR3 contains 14 residues. DNA of the CDR3: TGTGCCAGCAGCTTGCAGGGGGCAGCGATCATTCAGTACTTC. Residues: CASSLQGAAIIQYF.

This clone was observed a few times. The chain couples TRBV25-1 to TRBJ2-6; no reliable D call. This CDR3 contains 16 residues. Germline V gives CDR1 MGHDK, CDR2 SYGVNS. V lost 0 bases, J lost 0 bases, and 6 bases lay in between. CDR3 sequence reads: CASSEYTSSGANVLTF. CDR3 nucleotide sequence: TGTGCCAGCAGTGAATATACCAGCTCTGGGGCCAACGTCCTGACTTTC. The full variable domain, its missing parts supplied by reference TRBV25-1 and TRBJ2-6, is EADIYQTPRYLVIGTGKKITLECSQTMGHDKMYWYQQDPGMELHLIHYSYGVNSTEKGDLSSESTVSRIRTEHFPLTLESARPSHTSQYLCASSEYTSSGANVLTFGAGSRLTVL.

This clone has just a few counts. The genes are TRBV7-9 and TRBJ2-1; the match to TRBD2 covers 11 bases. V lost 0 bases, J lost 1 base, and 2 bases stayed unmatched. Germline V CDR1 and CDR2: SEHNR, FQNEAQ (reference sequence). CDR3 length equals 17 residues. CDR3 sequence: CASSLAGTSGSYNEQFF. The CDR3 DNA is TGTGCCAGCAGCTTAGCAGGGACTAGCGGATCCTACAATGAGCAGTTCTTC.

This chain joins TRBV9 and TRBJ2-7; 11 bases map to TRBD1. J lost 5 bases, V lost 0 bases, and 7 bases had no gene match. This CDR3 contains 16 residues. Germline V gives CDR1 SGDLS, CDR2 YYNGEE. The CDR3 reads CASSVVGTGGSHEQYF. The CDR3 nucleotides are TGTGCCAGCAGCGTAGTGGGGACAGGGGGATCCCACGAGCAGTACTTC.

This clone was seen only a few times. The CDR3 sequence is CSVESGQGPDEQFF. In DNA form, the CDR3 reads TGCAGCGTGGAATCTGGACAGGGGCCGGATGAGCAGTTCTTC. The J gene is TRBJ2-1, the V gene TRBV29-1, with TRBD1 identical over 9 bases. Losses at the gene ends were 6 bases for V and 8 bases for J; bases not matched to a gene: 11. Germline CDR1 SQVTM, CDR2 ANQGSEA. The CDR3 extends over 14 amino acids.

The DNA for the CDR3 is TGTGCCAGCAGGACCCCAGGACTAGCGGGATTTTCTGAGCAGTTCTTC. It translates to CASRTPGLAGFSEQFF. This chain connects TRBV7-3 to TRBJ2-1; 12 bases are shared with TRBD2. The CDR3 is 16 residues long. CDR1 is SGHTA and CDR2 is FQGTGA in the germline V gene. V shed 6 bases, J shed 9 bases, and the junction held 12 bases outside the gene matches.

The V gene is TRBV30, the J gene TRBJ2-7, with D hard to call. Trimming left V 1 base short and J 5 bases short, with 9 bases between. CDR3 length: 12 residues. Per germline, CDR1 GTSNPN and CDR2 SVGIG (reference sequence). CDR3 nucleotides: TGTGCCTGGAGTGACCCACCTAACGAGCAGTACTTC. Its protein product is CAWSDPPNEQYF.

The V gene is TRBV9, the J gene TRBJ2-1; D possibly corresponds to TRBD2 (5 bases). V was trimmed by 0 bases and J by 5 bases, leaving 15 bases between them. The CDR3 totals 16 residues. Germline CDR1 and CDR2: SGDLS and YYNGEE. CDR3 DNA: TGTGCCAGCAGCGTAGGAATCACGGGAATGAACAATGAGCAGTTCTTC. Its protein product is CASSVGITGMNNEQFF.

The CDR3 coding sequence is TGTGCCAGCAGTTCCCCGACTGCGGGGTGGCAGTACTTC. Its protein product is CASSSPTAGWQYF. The gene calls are TRBV6-6 and TRBJ2-7; D may be TRBD2 (6 bases). Germline CDR1 is MNHNY and CDR2 is SVGAGI (reference sequence). V was pared by 4 bases and J by 9 bases, with 16 bases between. The CDR3 has 13 residues.

Only a few counts were recorded for this clone. This chain links TRBV9 with TRBJ2-7; 8 nucleotides line up with TRBD1. Germline V gene data show CDR1 as SGDLS and CDR2 as YYNGEE. The length of the CDR3 is 17 residues. V was pared by 0 bases and J by 5 bases, with 13 bases of the junction left unmatched. The CDR3 sequence is CASSVGPVDRGAHEQYF. Here the CDR3 DNA reads TGTGCCAGCAGCGTAGGTCCCGTAGACAGGGGAGCCCACGAGCAGTACTTC.

As regards this clone: At one boundary the junction diverges from the germline segment, which might be a read error. V and J are TRBV29-1 and TRBJ1-1; tentatively, D is TRBD1 (6 bases). Looked up from germline, CDR1 is SQVTM and CDR2 is ANQGSEA. This CDR3 contains 11 residues. The CDR3 sequence: CSGEQGTEAFF. CDR3 bases: TGCAGCGGTGAACAGGGTACTGAAGCTTTCTTT. The whole variable domain, remainder taken from reference TRBV29-1 and TRBJ1-1, is SAVISQKPSRDICQRGTSLTIQCQVDSQVTMMFWYRQQPGQSLTLIATANQGSEATYESGFVIDKFPISRPNLTFSTLTVSNMSPEDSSIYLCSGEQGTEAFFGQGTRLTVV.

This clone was seen a handful of times. The V and J genes are TRBV4-1 and TRBJ1-5, with D possibly TRBD1 on 5 matching bases. Germline CDR1 MGHRA, CDR2 YSYEKL. The ends were cut back, 1 base at V and 3 bases at J, with 13 bases in the middle. This CDR3 is built from 16 residues. CDR3 loop: CASSQVLAGNNQPQHF. CDR3 nucleotide sequence: TGCGCCAGCAGCCAAGTTTTAGCAGGGAACAATCAGCCCCAGCATTTT.

This clone has only a few counts. The chain is built from TRBV4-1 and TRBJ2-3, with D possibly being TRBD2 (6 bases). There are 17 residues in the CDR3. V was pared by 3 bases and J by 1 base, with 17 bases between. The V gene's germline CDR1 is MGHRA and CDR2 YSYEKL. CDR3 region: CASSQVPGAVGTDTQYF. CDR3 nucleotide sequence: TGCGCCAGCAGCCAGGTCCCGGGAGCTGTGGGCACAGATACGCAGTATTTT.

This clone appeared a few times. The V and J genes are TRBV29-1 and TRBJ1-1; D unresolved. Germline V gene data show CDR1 as SQVTM and CDR2 as ANQGSEA. The V and J ends lost 4 bases and 1 base respectively, with 7 bases between them. This CDR3 has 12 residues. The CDR3 region has the DNA TGCAGCGTTGCAACCGGGAACACTGAAGCTTTCTTT. It is translated as CSVATGNTEAFF.

This clone was picked up a small number of times. The chain employs TRBV29-1 and TRBJ1-2; 7 nucleotides line up with TRBD1. CDR1 SQVTM and CDR2 ANQGSEA come from the germline V gene. This CDR3 region has 12 residues. J was trimmed by 8 bases and V by 5 bases; bases with no gene match: 8. Here the CDR3 reads CSVYEGARGYTF. In DNA, the CDR3 is TGCAGCGTTTACGAGGGGGCGCGGGGCTACACCTTC.